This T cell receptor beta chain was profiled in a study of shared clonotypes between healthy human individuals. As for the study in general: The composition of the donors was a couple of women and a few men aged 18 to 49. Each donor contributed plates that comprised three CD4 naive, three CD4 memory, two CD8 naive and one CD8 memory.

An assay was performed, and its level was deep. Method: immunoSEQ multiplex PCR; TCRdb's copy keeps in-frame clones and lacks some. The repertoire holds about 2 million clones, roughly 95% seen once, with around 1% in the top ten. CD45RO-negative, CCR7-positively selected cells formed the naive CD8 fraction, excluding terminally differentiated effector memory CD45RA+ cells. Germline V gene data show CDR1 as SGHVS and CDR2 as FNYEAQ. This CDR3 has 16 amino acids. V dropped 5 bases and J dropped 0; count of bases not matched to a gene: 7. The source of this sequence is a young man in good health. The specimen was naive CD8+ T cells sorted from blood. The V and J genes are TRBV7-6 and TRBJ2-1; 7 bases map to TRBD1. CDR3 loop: CASSPTGVPSYNEQFF. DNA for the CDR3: TGTGCCAGCAGCCCTACAGGGGTCCCCTCCTACAATGAGCAGTTCTTC.